This T cell receptor beta chain was retrieved from a study of shared clonotypes between healthy human individuals. CDR1 and CDR2 from the germline V gene are SGHTA and FQGNSA. The CDR3 contains 13 residues. Trimming removed 3 bases from V and 7 bases from J, with 13 bases in between. Original processing methods: Filtering differed because ImmunoSEQ produced junction-only sequences that carried no quality scores. Data came from immunoSEQ multiplex PCR; TCRdb stores just in-frame clones and leaves some out. V and J calls and clone size are as listed in that table; D and trimming were resolved from the DNA. The sample carries roughly 2.5 million clones, about 92% recorded once.

The clonotype originates from a young man in good health. Material: naive CD4+ T cells sorted from blood. Subset given: CD45RA+ positively selected. V and J are TRBV7-2 and TRBJ2-7; D might be TRBD1 (6 bases). CDR3 region: CASSFQGRQEQYF. In DNA form, the CDR3 reads TGTGCCAGCAGCTTTCAGGGGAGACAAGAGCAGTACTTC.